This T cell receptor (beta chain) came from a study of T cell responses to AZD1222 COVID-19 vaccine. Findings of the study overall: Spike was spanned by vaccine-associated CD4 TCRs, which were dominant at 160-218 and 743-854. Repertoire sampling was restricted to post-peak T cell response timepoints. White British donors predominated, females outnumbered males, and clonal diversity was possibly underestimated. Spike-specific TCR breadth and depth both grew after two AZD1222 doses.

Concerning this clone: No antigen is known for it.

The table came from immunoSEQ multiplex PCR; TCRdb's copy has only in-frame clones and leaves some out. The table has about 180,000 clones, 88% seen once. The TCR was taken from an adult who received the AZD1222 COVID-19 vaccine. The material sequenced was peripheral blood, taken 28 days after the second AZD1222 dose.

The chain's CDR3 is CASSQADRRANTGELFF. Here the CDR3 DNA reads TGTGCCAGCAGCCAAGCAGACAGACGGGCGAACACCGGGGAGCTGTTTTTT. The V and J genes are TRBV3-1 (or the pseudogene TRBV3-2) and TRBJ2-2; D possibly corresponds to TRBD1 (5 bases). Germline V gene data show CDR1 as LGHDT and CDR2 as YNNKEL (reference sequence). The CDR3 spans 17 residues. The V end lost 1 base, the J end lost 0 bases, and 12 bases lay between the germline ends.